This T cell receptor beta chain was found in a study of CD8 T cells in Susac syndrome (dated by TCRdb to between 2017 and 2020). Notes on the research overall: Among the Susac syndrome patients who were sequenced, clinically active disease was present in six and clinical remission was observed in fewer than 10. At the time of blood withdrawal, Susac syndrome patients were either therapy-naive, taking corticosteroids (with some also receiving IVIg), or on IVIg alone. The study used repertoire sequencing to test whether antigen drove CD8+ T cell activation and differentiation in Susac syndrome.

RNA was extracted using the RNeasy kit, and about 0.45 to 1 ug of the RNA was reverse transcribed with random hexamers. TCR beta CDR3 regions were amplified with the immunoSEQ multiplex PCR assay covering 54 Vbeta and 13 Jbeta segments. To correct PCR amplification bias, a synthetic template baseline was used for both primer optimization and computational correction. Concerning the study's data processing: Reads were annotated to V, D and J genes according to IMGT and were analyzed with immunoSEQ Analyzer, with only productive sequences retained. Clonality was calculated as one minus the Shannon entropy normalized by log2 of the number of productive unique sequences. For each patient and control, public and private clones were evaluated within the 100 most prevalent clones. Clones were defined as Susac-specific if absent from the healthy and MS cohorts, from 1052 published viral clones and from other ImmuneACCESS disease sequences. The public reads were run again by TCRdb, first through fastp at Q25 and then through MiXCR, and only productive beta chains were kept. CDR3 protein sequences are deduplicated, and each keeps its most common genes and DNA. V and J calls and clone size were set by TCRdb, not the authors. The sample yields 95,000 to 150,000 distinct CDR3 sequences; under 96% were counted once. Together, the top ten hold roughly 0.14% of the sample.

Summary of the overall study and its limitations: In patients with Susac syndrome, the CD4+ T cell repertoire showed no detectable clonal expansion. The TCR sequencing and HLA analysis was acknowledged to have included a relatively small number of individuals.

The CDR3 has 14 amino acids, counting the end cysteine and phenylalanine. Only the CDR3 part of the read is kept: 42 bases, read in frame from the first base. Unmatched junction bases come to 4, with V trimmed by 2 bases and J by 5 bases. As encoded in the germline V gene, CDR1 is LGHNA while CDR2 is YNFKEQ. Worth noting for this clonotype: There is no known antigen for this receptor. No qualities accompany the bases; no much larger clone lies one base away.

Peripheral blood CD8+ and CD4+ T cells from healthy donors, Susac syndrome patients and multiple sclerosis patients were profiled using high-throughput TCR beta sequencing. The Susac syndrome patients fulfilled recently defined diagnostic criteria for definite or probable disease. CD8+ TEMRA cells were enriched by FACS, while bulk CD8+ and CD4+ T cells were purified by magnetic negative isolation. Blood was collected in EDTA tubes and processed within 24 hours, with PBMCs isolated through density gradient centrifugation. PBMCs intended for TCR sequencing were frozen in liquid nitrogen and were later thawed in a 37 degrees C water bath. A purity of at least 90% was achieved for sorted or isolated CD4+, CD8+ and CD8+ TEMRA cells.

Sequencing input: CD4+ T cells from PBMCs. The sequence was collected from a human donor with Susac syndrome. This sequence uses TRBV4-2 and TRBJ2-5, with 8 central nucleotides matching TRBD1. The sequenced DNA is TGTGCCAGCAGCCAACCCGGACAGGGCGAGACCCAGTACTTC. The resulting protein is CASSQPGQGETQYF.